These T cell receptor beta chains were read from a single sample in a study of blood T cells in healthy people across ages. TCRdb recomputed calls from the 5' RACE reads with MiXCR, one row per CDR3 protein. Found here are 750,000 to 950,000 distinct CDR3 sequences, 20% to 30% of them singletons; the top ten hold 2.5% to 3.5%. The same data also went into a second study, on T cells of mothers and their children.

Sequenced material: blood. The receptors were gathered from a boy between 5 and 17 years old in good health. Each CDR3 is given with its conserved first and last residue. D genes are given only for firm matches. Expanded clones get a size class; other rows say once, few or many, or leave the size out.

TGTGCCAGCAGTTTAGAATTTCTCTATAGCTCTGGGGCCAACGTCCTGACTTTC CASSLEFLYSSGANVLTF TRBJ2-6 - TRBV28 few
TGTGCCACCAGCAGAGTTAGGGGTCAAGGGGTCCAGCCCCAGCATTTT CATSRVRGQGVQPQHF TRBJ1-5 - TRBV15 -
TGTGCCAGCACTATGGGATTCCCAGGCCGAGGGCAGTACTTC CASTMGFPGRGQYF TRBJ2-7 - TRBV2 -
TGCGCCAGCAAGGGGGGCGATGAGCAGTTCTTC CASKGGDEQFF TRBJ2-1 - TRBV10-2 few
TGTGCCAGCAGAAAAGATAGCGGGGGGGCCGATGAGCAGTTCTTC CASRKDSGGADEQFF TRBJ2-1 TRBD2 TRBV3-1 -
TGTGCCAGCACCCACCTGGGACAGGGGTTAACCGGGGAGCTGTTTTTT CASTHLGQGLTGELFF TRBJ2-2 TRBD1 TRBV7-9 few
TGTGCCGGCAGCTTAGTTCAGGGAGGAAACACTGAAGCTTTCTTT CAGSLVQGGNTEAFF TRBJ1-1 - TRBV7-6 -
TGCGCCAGCAGTGAGGGGACTAGCGGGGTACAAGAGACCCAGTACTTC CASSEGTSGVQETQYF TRBJ2-5 TRBD2 TRBV10-1 -
TGTGCCTGGAGCCCAGCAACTGAAGCTTTCTTT CAWSPATEAFF TRBJ1-1 - TRBV30 few
TGTGCCAGCAGTGAATCCGCTAACAGGGCGAAGGCAGATACGCAGTATTTT CASSESANRAKADTQYF TRBJ2-3 - TRBV25-1 -
TGTGCCATCAGCCCGGACAGGGGGCTAGAGACCCAGTACTTC CAISPDRGLETQYF TRBJ2-5 TRBD1 TRBV10-3 few
TGCAGCGCTGGGTTAGAGATTGTCACTGAAGCTTTCTTT CSAGLEIVTEAFF TRBJ1-1 - TRBV29-1 -
TGTGCTAGTGGTTTGCAGGGTATTTTTTCCTACGAGCAGTACTTC CASGLQGIFSYEQYF TRBJ2-7 - TRBV12-5 -
TGTGCCAGCAGTTTAGCGAGGTCAGCGTACGAGCAGTACTTC CASSLARSAYEQYF TRBJ2-7 - TRBV12-3/TRBV12-4 -
TGCAGCGTCGATGACAGTCTAGGGGCCAACGTCCTGACTTTC CSVDDSLGANVLTF TRBJ2-6 - TRBV29-1 -
TGTGCCAGTAGTGCGGACTTCCAAGAGACCCAGTACTTC CASSADFQETQYF TRBJ2-5 - TRBV19 few
TGTGCCAGCAGCCTTCCGGGGGCGGGGACCTCAGATACGCAGTATTTT CASSLPGAGTSDTQYF TRBJ2-3 - TRBV13 few
TGTGCCAGCAGTTTGGGGGAGGTCGCCTACGAGCAGTACTTC CASSLGEVAYEQYF TRBJ2-7 - TRBV12-3/TRBV12-4 few
TGCAGTGCTCCCCTGGGGGAAGGGTACTCCTCTGGAAACACCATATATTTT CSAPLGEGYSSGNTIYF TRBJ1-3 - TRBV20-1 -
TGTGCCAGCTCACCAGGGGCGGAAAAACTGTTTTTT CASSPGAEKLFF TRBJ1-4 - TRBV18 -
TGTGCCAGCCTCCCAACCGGGGGCCGGGGGGGCAATGAGCAGTTCTTC CASLPTGGRGGNEQFF TRBJ2-1 TRBD2 TRBV7-9 once
TGTGCCAGCAGACCTGGCAGATTTGCTGAAGCTTTCTTT CASRPGRFAEAFF TRBJ1-1 - TRBV12-3/TRBV12-4 -
TGTGCCAGCCGGCCAGGGAGAACTAATGAAAAACTGTTTTTT CASRPGRTNEKLFF TRBJ1-4 - TRBV6-1 few
TGTGCCAGCAGCAAATTTGCTAGCGGGAGGGTTTTTCTCTGCACAGATACGCAGTATTTT CASSKFASGRVFLCTDTQYF TRBJ2-3 - TRBV21-1 -
TGTGCCTGGAGTTATGGCAGGGGGCGAGACGGAAACACCATATATTTT CAWSYGRGRDGNTIYF TRBJ1-3 TRBD1 TRBV30 few
TGTGCCACCAGCGCGGGGGGTGATGCGGAGACCCAGTACTTC CATSAGGDAETQYF TRBJ2-5 TRBD2 TRBV15 -
TGCAGCGTTGAGAGGGCCCACGAGCAGTACTTC CSVERAHEQYF TRBJ2-7 - TRBV29-1 -
TGTGCCAGCAGCCTCCGTCCGCGGAGGGAAACTGAAGCTTTCTTT CASSLRPRRETEAFF TRBJ1-1 - TRBV6-2/TRBV6-3 -
TGCAGTGCTAGTTGGGCCGGGCTCCGCACAGATACGCAGTATTTT CSASWAGLRTDTQYF TRBJ2-3 - TRBV20-1 few
TGTGCCAGCATCTACTCGGGACAGTCTCCTAGGTTC CASIYSGQSPRF TRBJ1-2 TRBD1 TRBV7-9 few
TGCAGTGCTAGAGAGACAGGGCAGGGTAATTCACCCCTCCACTTT CSARETGQGNSPLHF TRBJ1-6 TRBD1 TRBV20-1 few
TGTGCCAGCAGTTACGCAGGGTGGAGCGGGGAGCTGTTTTTT CASSYAGWSGELFF TRBJ2-2 - TRBV7-4 few
TGTGCCAGCAGCCACCCTTCGGGGCAGGGGATTTACGATACGCAGTATTTT CASSHPSGQGIYDTQYF TRBJ2-3 - TRBV9 -
TGCAGTGCTAGCCGCAGAGCGGGGTATGGCTACACCTTC CSASRRAGYGYTF TRBJ1-2 - TRBV20-1 few
TGTGCCAGCAGTTTTACAGGGAGGGAGCCTAATGAAAAACTGTTTTTT CASSFTGREPNEKLFF TRBJ1-4 - TRBV28 -
TGCGCCAGCAGGGAGACTGACTACGAGCAGTACTTC CASRETDYEQYF TRBJ2-7 - TRBV10-2 -
TGCAGTGCTCTAGGACTGGGCAATCAGCCCCAGCATTTT CSALGLGNQPQHF TRBJ1-5 - TRBV20-1 few
TGTGCCAGCAGCACCGGGACTAGCGCCGACAATGAGCAGTTCTTC CASSTGTSADNEQFF TRBJ2-1 TRBD2 TRBV7-3 -
TGTGCCACCAGCAGAGATGGGACCTCCAATGAGCAGTTCTTC CATSRDGTSNEQFF TRBJ2-1 - TRBV15 few
TGCAGTGCTAGAGATGAAAGCGTGGGGCAGTTCTTC CSARDESVGQFF TRBJ2-1 - TRBV20-1 -
TGCAGTGCCAGCCCTCAGGGGAGCTCTGGAAACACCATATATTTT CSASPQGSSGNTIYF TRBJ1-3 - TRBV20-1 few
TGTGCCAGCAGCTCCATGGGGGCCGGGGAGACCCAGTACTTC CASSSMGAGETQYF TRBJ2-5 - TRBV11-2 few
TGTGCCAGCAGCCCTGAATGGACAGGGAATGAGCAGTTCTTC CASSPEWTGNEQFF TRBJ2-1 TRBD1 TRBV5-5 few
TGTGCCACCAGCAGAGAAAACAGGGGTGCCAATCAGCCCCAGCATTTT CATSRENRGANQPQHF TRBJ1-5 TRBD1 TRBV15 few
TGTGCCAGCAGTGATAAGGACGGAGATAGCAATCAGCCCCAGCATTTT CASSDKDGDSNQPQHF TRBJ1-5 - TRBV25-1 -
TGTGCCAGCAGACACAGGGGGATTAATGAAAAACTGTTTTTT CASRHRGINEKLFF TRBJ1-4 TRBD1 TRBV12-3/TRBV12-4 -
TGCAGCGTCAAAGACAGGGGTATGGGGGAAGCTTTCTTT CSVKDRGMGEAFF TRBJ1-1 TRBD1 TRBV29-1 few
TGTGCCAGCAGCTCACAGGGGGGATATTTACCTTATAGCAATCAGCCCCAGCATTTT CASSSQGGYLPYSNQPQHF TRBJ1-5 TRBD1 TRBV7-8 -
TGTGCCAGCAGCTTGAAGTACCAAGAGACCCAGTACTTC CASSLKYQETQYF TRBJ2-5 - TRBV7-9 -
TGTGCCAGCACCACCGGGACAGGGGACAATGAGCAGTTCTTC CASTTGTGDNEQFF TRBJ2-1 TRBD1 TRBV28 few
TGTGCCAGCAGCTTAGTGGACGGTTTGAACACTGAAGCTTTCTTT CASSLVDGLNTEAFF TRBJ1-1 - TRBV7-2 -
TGTGCCAGCAGCCTCGCGAGGATCTCCTACGAGCAGTACTTC CASSLARISYEQYF TRBJ2-7 - TRBV4-2 few
TGCGCCAGCAGCCAAGATCCGGGGGGCAGCAATGGCTACACCTTC CASSQDPGGSNGYTF TRBJ1-2 - TRBV4-1 -
TGTGCCAGCAGCCAAGAAACGAAGGTCAGGTACAATGAGCAGTTCTTC CASSQETKVRYNEQFF TRBJ2-1 - TRBV3-1 few
TGTGCCAGCAGTTCAGGGGAGACAGATACGCAGTATTTT CASSSGETDTQYF TRBJ2-3 - TRBV6-2/TRBV6-3 -
TGTGCCAGTAGCCCTAGCGGGGCCCCGAGAGCCGGGGGGCTGTTTTTT CASSPSGAPRAGGLFF TRBJ2-2 TRBD2 TRBV19 few
TGCGCCAGCAGCGTTGAGACAGGCCTAAACATTCAGTACTTC CASSVETGLNIQYF TRBJ2-4 - TRBV5-1 -